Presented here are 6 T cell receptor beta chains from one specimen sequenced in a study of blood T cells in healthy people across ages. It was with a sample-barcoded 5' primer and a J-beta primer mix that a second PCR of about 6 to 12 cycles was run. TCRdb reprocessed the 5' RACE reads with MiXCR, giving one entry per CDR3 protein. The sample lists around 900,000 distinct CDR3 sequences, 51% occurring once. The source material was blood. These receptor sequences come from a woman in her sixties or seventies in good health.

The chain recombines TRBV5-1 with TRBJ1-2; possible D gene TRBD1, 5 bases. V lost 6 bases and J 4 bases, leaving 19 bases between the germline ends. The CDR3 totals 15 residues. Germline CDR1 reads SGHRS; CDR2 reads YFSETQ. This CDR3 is CASKLGELAPYGYTF. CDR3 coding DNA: TGCGCCAGCAAATTAGGGGAACTGGCCCCCTATGGCTACACCTTC.

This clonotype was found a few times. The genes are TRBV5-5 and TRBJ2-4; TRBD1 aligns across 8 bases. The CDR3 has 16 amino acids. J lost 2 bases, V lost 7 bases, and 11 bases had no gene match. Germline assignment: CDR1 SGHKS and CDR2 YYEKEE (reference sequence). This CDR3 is CASGGQGILPKNIQYF. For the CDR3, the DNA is TGTGCCAGCGGTGGACAGGGTATTCTTCCCAAAAACATTCAGTACTTC.

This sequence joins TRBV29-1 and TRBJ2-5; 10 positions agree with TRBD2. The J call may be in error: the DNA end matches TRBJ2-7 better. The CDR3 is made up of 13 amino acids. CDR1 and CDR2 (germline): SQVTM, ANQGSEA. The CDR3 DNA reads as TGCAGCGTAGATTTAGCGGGAGGATACGAGCAGTACTTC. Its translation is CSVDLAGGYEQYF.

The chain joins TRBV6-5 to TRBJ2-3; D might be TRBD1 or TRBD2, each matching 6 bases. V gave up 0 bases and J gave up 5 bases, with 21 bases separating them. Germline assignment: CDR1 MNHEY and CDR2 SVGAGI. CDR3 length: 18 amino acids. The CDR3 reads CASSYSKVEGVRGDTQYF. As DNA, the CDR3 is TGTGCCAGCAGTTACTCGAAGGTGGAGGGGGTTAGGGGAGATACGCAGTATTTT.

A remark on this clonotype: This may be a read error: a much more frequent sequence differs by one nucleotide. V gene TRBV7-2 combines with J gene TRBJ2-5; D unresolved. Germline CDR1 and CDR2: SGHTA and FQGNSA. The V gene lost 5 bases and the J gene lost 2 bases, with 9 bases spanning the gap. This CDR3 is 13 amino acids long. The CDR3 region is CASSVFRQETQYF. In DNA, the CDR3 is TGTGCCAGCAGCGTATTTAGGCAAGAGACCCAGTACTTC.

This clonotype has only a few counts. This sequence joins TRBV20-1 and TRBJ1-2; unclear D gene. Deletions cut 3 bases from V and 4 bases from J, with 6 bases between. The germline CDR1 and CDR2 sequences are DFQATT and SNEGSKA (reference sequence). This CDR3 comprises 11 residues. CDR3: CSASRLYGYTF. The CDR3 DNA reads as TGCAGTGCTAGTCGGCTCTATGGCTACACCTTC.